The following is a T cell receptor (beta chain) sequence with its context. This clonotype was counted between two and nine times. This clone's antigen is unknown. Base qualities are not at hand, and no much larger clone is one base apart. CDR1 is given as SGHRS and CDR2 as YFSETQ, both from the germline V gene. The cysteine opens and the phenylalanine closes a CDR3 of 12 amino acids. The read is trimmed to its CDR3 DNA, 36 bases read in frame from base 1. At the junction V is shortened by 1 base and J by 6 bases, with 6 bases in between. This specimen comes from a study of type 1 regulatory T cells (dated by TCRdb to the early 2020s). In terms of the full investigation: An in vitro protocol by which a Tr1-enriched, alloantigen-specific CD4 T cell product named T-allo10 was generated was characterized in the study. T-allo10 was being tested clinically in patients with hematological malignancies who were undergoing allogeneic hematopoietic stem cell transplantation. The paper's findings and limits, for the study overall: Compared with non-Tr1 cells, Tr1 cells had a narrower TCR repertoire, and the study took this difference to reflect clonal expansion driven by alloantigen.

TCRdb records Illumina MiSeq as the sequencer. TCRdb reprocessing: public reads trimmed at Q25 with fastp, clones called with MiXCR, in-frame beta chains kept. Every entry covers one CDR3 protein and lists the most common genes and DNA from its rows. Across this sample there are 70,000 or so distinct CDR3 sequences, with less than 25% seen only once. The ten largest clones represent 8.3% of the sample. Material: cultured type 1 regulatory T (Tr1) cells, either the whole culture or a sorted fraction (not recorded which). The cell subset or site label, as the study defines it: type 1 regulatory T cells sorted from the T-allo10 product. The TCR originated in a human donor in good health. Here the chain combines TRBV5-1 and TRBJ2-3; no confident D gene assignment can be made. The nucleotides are TGCGCCAGCAGCTTGTCTAGGGATACGCAGTATTTT. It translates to CASSLSRDTQYF.